Presented here are 11 T cell receptor beta chains from one specimen sequenced in a study of HIV-infected patients and healthy controls. Alpha and beta constant-region primers primed reverse transcription of approximately 460 ng RNA. Using multiplexing indices, alpha and beta chain libraries were generated apart by chain-specific third strand synthesis. MiXCR, applied by TCRdb to the 5' RACE reads, yields one record per CDR3 protein. This table has around 18,000 distinct CDR3 sequences, about 9.5% appearing once. No cell fractionation was done, so the repertoire covers all unsorted peripheral blood T cells. Material for sequencing was blood. The source is an adult in good health.

This clonotype came up a few times. The V gene is TRBV27, the J gene TRBJ2-2; 11 bases fit TRBD2. This CDR3 contains 15 residues. After removal of 6 bases from V and 0 bases from J, the junction contained 0 bases not matched to a gene. Germline V gene data show CDR1 as MNHEY and CDR2 as SMNVEV (reference sequence). CDR3 sequence reads: CASRLAGANTGELFF. The CDR3, as DNA: TGTGCCAGCAGACTAGCGGGAGCGAACACCGGGGAGCTGTTTTTT.

This clonotype was found many times. The J gene is TRBJ2-5, the V gene TRBV24-1; D gene unclear. The CDR3 spans 15 residues. V lost 3 bases and J lost 2, with 12 bases in between. Germline assignment: CDR1 KGHDR and CDR2 SFDVKD. The CDR3 loop is CATSDPHGGQETQYF. As DNA, the CDR3 is TGTGCCACCAGTGATCCCCATGGCGGTCAAGAGACCCAGTACTTC.

This clonotype has ten or more counts. The V gene is TRBV20-1, the J gene TRBJ2-3; D might be TRBD2 (5 bases). The CDR3 has 14 residues. V lost 5 bases, J lost 0 bases, and 12 bases lay in between. Germline-derived CDR1 and CDR2 are DFQATT and SNEGSKA (reference sequence). The CDR3 spells CSAPFGGSTDTQYF. The CDR3 coding sequence is TGCAGTGCTCCATTTGGAGGAAGCACAGATACGCAGTATTTT.

V and J are TRBV10-3 and TRBJ2-7; 10 positions agree with TRBD1. The CDR3 runs 12 residues. V shed 6 bases, J shed 5 bases, and the junction held 1 base outside the gene matches. CDR1 is ENHRY, CDR2 SYGVKD, per germline. CDR3 nucleotides: TGTGCCATCAGAGGGACAGGGGACGAGCAGTACTTC. Its protein product is CAIRGTGDEQYF.

Comment on this clonotype: A much more abundant neighbour one base away suggests this may be a read error. The chain joins TRBV30 to TRBJ2-1; perhaps TRBD1 as D (5 bases). Germline assignment: CDR1 GTSNPN and CDR2 SVGIG (reference sequence). There are 13 residues in the CDR3. V was clipped by 5 bases and J by 10 bases, with 18 bases between them. CDR3 sequence reads: CAWRRQGTYEQFF. The CDR3 DNA follows: TGTGCCTGGCGGCGGCAGGGAACCTACGAGCAGTTCTTC.

By proportion, this clonotype is medium-sized. The J gene is TRBJ2-5, the V gene TRBV27, with 7 bases aligning to TRBD1. Germline assignment: CDR1 MNHEY and CDR2 SMNVEV (reference sequence). V was clipped by 5 bases and J by 5 bases; unmatched bases: 5. This CDR3 is 13 amino acids long. CDR3 in amino acids: CASSPAGGETQYF. DNA for the CDR3: TGTGCCAGCAGTCCCGCAGGGGGTGAGACCCAGTACTTC.

The chain is built from TRBV7-6 and TRBJ2-7; 8 bases align to TRBD1. CDR1 and CDR2 (germline): SGHVS, FNYEAQ. CDR3 length equals 16 residues. Trimming cost V 5 bases and J 4 bases; bases outside gene matches: 13. The CDR3 sequence is CASSPGQGASWYEQYF. CDR3 nucleotides: TGTGCCAGCAGCCCCGGGCAGGGGGCGAGTTGGTACGAGCAGTACTTC.

The table lists this clonotype with a few counts. This rearrangement joins TRBV5-1 to TRBJ2-1; 7 nucleotides align to TRBD1. With V trimmed by 0 bases and J by 3 bases, 3 bases remained unmatched. This CDR3 has 15 amino acids. The germline V gene has CDR1 SGHRS and CDR2 YFSETQ. In DNA form, the CDR3 reads TGCGCCAGCAGCTTGGTAGGGGGCCTCTACAATGAGCAGTTCTTC. Protein sequence: CASSLVGGLYNEQFF.

V usage is TRBV29-1 and J usage is TRBJ1-2; D unresolved. The CDR3 is 11 amino acids. V was cut by 2 bases and J by 0 bases, with 1 base left in between. CDR1 and CDR2 from the germline V gene are SQVTM and ANQGSEA. The CDR3 sequence is CSVESNYGYTF. CDR3 DNA: TGCAGCGTTGAATCTAACTATGGCTACACCTTC.

The table lists this clonotype with many counts. The chain links TRBV7-3 to TRBJ2-3; possible D gene TRBD1, 5 bases. Germline V gene data show CDR1 as SGHTA and CDR2 as FQGTGA. The CDR3 is 17 amino acids. Deletions cut 0 bases from V and 1 base from J, with 14 bases between. CDR3 in amino acids: CASSLTGQSWGTDTQYF. CDR3 sequence (DNA): TGTGCCAGCAGCTTAACGGGGCAATCTTGGGGCACAGATACGCAGTATTTT. The full variable domain, with the rest looked up from reference TRBV7-3 and TRBJ2-3, is GAGVSQTPSNKVTEKGKYVELRCDPISGHTALYWYRQSLGQGPEFLIYFQGTGAADDSGLPNDRFFAVRPEGSVSTLKIQRTERGDSAVYLCASSLTGQSWGTDTQYFGPGTRLTVL.

This clonotype was seen many times. The J gene is TRBJ2-7, the V gene TRBV12-3 or TRBV12-4; tentatively, D is TRBD1 or TRBD2 (5 bases each). V was trimmed by 2 bases and J by 0 bases, leaving 11 bases between them. The CDR3 has 15 amino acids. The CDR3: CASSLRGESSYEQYF. In DNA, the CDR3 is TGTGCCAGCAGTTTAAGAGGGGAATCCTCCTACGAGCAGTACTTC.